These 11 T cell receptor beta chains were sequenced from one sample in a study of human T cells and chemical hapten exposure. The sample's time point: patch test 2, 6 weeks after DPC sensitization. Treatment noted: therapeutic diphenylcyclopropenone sensitization with weekly scalp DPC. MiXCR was run by TCRdb on the RACE reads, yielding one entry per CDR3 protein. In the table there are about 380,000 distinct CDR3 sequences, about 6% of which are singletons. The specimen comprised whole blood, sampled in connection with sensitization to the hapten diphenylcyclopropenone (DPC). Source of these receptors: a woman aged 18-29 years with alopecia areata. Some clones in this sample may be carry-over from other donors' samples.

This clonotype was observed many times. The rearrangement links TRBV11-1 to TRBJ1-2, with 7 bases aligning to TRBD1. The CDR3 runs 13 residues. Germline CDR1 reads SGHAT; CDR2 reads FQDESV (reference sequence). V lost 5 bases and J lost 7; bases outside the gene matches: 7. In nucleotides, the CDR3 is TGTGCCAGCAGCCTCGACAGGGATGCTGGCTACACCTTC. Its translation is CASSLDRDAGYTF.

The chain couples TRBV6-1 to TRBJ2-3; TRBD1 matches at 8 bases. CDR1 is MNHNS, CDR2 SASEGT, per germline. The ends lost 5 bases at V and 4 bases at J; junction bases unmatched: 5. This CDR3 contains 14 residues. CDR3 amino acids: CASSPDRGADTQYF. Written as DNA, the CDR3 is TGTGCCAGCAGTCCCGACAGGGGAGCAGATACGCAGTATTTT.

This clonotype showed up just a few times. The gene calls are TRBV29-1 and TRBJ2-3, with TRBD2 matching 7 bases. J lost 4 bases, V lost 6 bases, and 4 bases had no gene match. The germline CDR1 and CDR2 sequences are SQVTM and ANQGSEA. The CDR3 is made up of 12 amino acids. The CDR3 protein is CSVWTSSDTQYF. The CDR3, as DNA: TGCAGCGTCTGGACTAGTTCAGATACGCAGTATTTT.

V is TRBV12-3 or TRBV12-4 and J is TRBJ1-6, with 9 bases that match TRBD1. The V gene end was trimmed by 3 bases and the J gene end by 5 bases; junction bases not matched to a gene: 5. CDR3 length: 16 residues. CDR3 in amino acids: CASSLSTGGNNSPLHF. In nucleotides, the CDR3 is TGTGCCAGCAGTTTGTCGACAGGGGGAAATAATTCACCCCTCCACTTT.

There are many counts of this clonotype. The chain combines TRBV13 with TRBJ1-2; D is unresolved. CDR3 length equals 13 residues. V dropped 2 bases and J dropped 4 bases, with 8 bases sitting between them. Looked up from germline, CDR1 is PRHDT and CDR2 is FYEKMQ (reference sequence). The chain's CDR3 is CASSLKGFYGYTF. CDR3 in DNA: TGTGCCAGCAGCTTAAAGGGATTCTATGGCTACACCTTC. The entire variable domain, with the rest obtained from reference TRBV13 and TRBJ1-2, is as follows: AAGVIQSPRHLIKEKRETATLKCYPIPRHDTVYWYQQGPGQDPQFLISFYEKMQSDKGSIPDRFSAQQFSDYHSELNMSSLELGDSALYFCASSLKGFYGYTFGSGTRLTVV.

Only a few counts were recorded for this clonotype. The chain uses TRBV7-9 and TRBJ1-2; 8 nucleotides agree with TRBD1. From germline, CDR1 is SEHNR and CDR2 FQNEAQ (reference sequence). The CDR3 totals 15 residues. V gave up 1 base and J gave up 4 bases; unmatched junction bases: 5. The CDR3 sequence: CASSLVWDRFYGYTF. The DNA of the CDR3 is TGTGCCAGCAGCTTAGTCTGGGACAGGTTCTATGGCTACACCTTC.

This clonotype occurred many times. The chain carries TRBV7-2 and TRBJ1-3, with unresolved D. Germline-derived CDR1 and CDR2 are SGHTA and FQGNSA. V lost 3 bases, J lost 4 bases, and 4 bases lay in between. The length of the CDR3 is 12 residues. The CDR3 nucleotides are TGTGCCAGCAGCTTGGGAGGAAACACCATATATTTT. Residues: CASSLGGNTIYF.

Only a few counts were recorded for this clonotype. The gene calls are TRBV20-1 and TRBJ2-7; D remains unclear. The V gene's germline CDR1 is DFQATT and CDR2 SNEGSKA (reference sequence). This CDR3 comprises 13 residues. V lost 5 bases and J 2 bases, leaving 13 bases between the germline ends. The CDR3 nucleotides are TGCAGTGCTGCCGACCAGGTGACCTACGAGCAGTACTTC. Translated: CSAADQVTYEQYF.

This clonotype was observed many times. The chain is built from TRBV20-1 and TRBJ2-3; 10 bases match TRBD1. The CDR3 extends over 15 amino acids. The germline CDR1 and CDR2 sequences are DFQATT and SNEGSKA (reference sequence). Losses at the gene ends were 6 bases for V and 3 bases for J; bases not matched to a gene: 9. The CDR3 DNA follows: TGCAGTGCGGTCGGGACAGGGGCATGGACAGATACGCAGTATTTT. It translates to CSAVGTGAWTDTQYF.

The rearrangement joins TRBV27 to TRBJ2-3; tentative D call: TRBD2 (5 bases). The CDR3 length is 14 residues. Germline V CDR1 and CDR2: MNHEY, SMNVEV (reference sequence). Trimming removed 0 bases from V and 6 bases from J, with 10 bases in between. The CDR3 reads CASSLSITGDTQYF. The CDR3, as DNA: TGTGCCAGCAGTTTATCGATAACGGGGGATACGCAGTATTTT.

This clonotype was found many times. V and J are TRBV13 and TRBJ1-2, with D possibly being TRBD1 (5 bases). This CDR3 has 14 amino acids. V shed 7 bases and J shed 0 bases, with 12 bases lying between them. Germline V gene sequence: CDR1 PRHDT, CDR2 FYEKMQ (reference sequence). The CDR3 protein is CASTGGWANYGYTF. Written as DNA, the CDR3 is TGTGCCAGCACCGGGGGTTGGGCTAACTATGGCTACACCTTC. Complete variable domain (other parts from reference TRBV13 and TRBJ1-2): AAGVIQSPRHLIKEKRETATLKCYPIPRHDTVYWYQQGPGQDPQFLISFYEKMQSDKGSIPDRFSAQQFSDYHSELNMSSLELGDSALYFCASTGGWANYGYTFGSGTRLTVV.